Each of the 26 T cell receptor delta chains below was sequenced from the same sample in a study of γδ T cells in repeated Plasmodium falciparum infection. TCRdb reapplied CATT to the multiplex PCR reads. Among around 89,000 delta-chain clones listed, 1.4% were seen once. Flow sorting of PBMC yielded separate Vgamma9/Vdelta2+ and Vdelta2-negative gammadelta T cell populations for bulk repertoire analysis. The sample comprised gamma-delta T cells from blood. Receptor source: a pool of human donors (malaria-infected and uninfected, not separated).

In this sample, this clone turned up a few times. The TCRdb protein, from a much larger clone, departs from this DNA's translation at residue 15, likely by read error; the protein shown derives from the DNA. This chain links TRDV1 with TRDJ1; D is perhaps TRDD2 (9 bases). TCRdb is silent on the J gene; assignment here came from matching the DNA to germline. Between the trimmed V and J ends, which lost 0 bases and 0 bases, there was a span of 29 bases. This CDR3 has 22 residues. Germline V gives CDR1 TSWWSYY, CDR2 QGS. The CDR3 spells CALGELATLPTTGGAYTDKLIF. The CDR3 DNA is TGTGCTCTTGGGGAACTAGCAACCCTTCCTACTACTGGGGGTGCGTACACCGATAAACTCATCTTT.

On this clone itself: The protein given by TCRdb reflects a much larger clone and differs at residue 19 from this DNA's translation, likely from a read error; the protein shown is the DNA's translation. The rearrangement joins TRDV1 to TRDJ1; 7 bases fit TRDD3. TCRdb lists no J gene, so it was determined here by aligning the DNA to germline. Germline V gene data show CDR1 as TSWWSYY and CDR2 as QGS. The CDR3 is 22 residues long. This CDR3 reads CALGERANRSNWGRCFTDELIF. Written as DNA, the CDR3 is TGTGCTCTTGGGGAACGCGCCAACAGGTCCAACTGGGGCCGATGCTTCACCGATGAACTCATCTTT.

This clone has ten or more counts. The protein that TCRdb holds for this DNA derives from a much larger clone and differs from the translated DNA at residue 13, which likely indicates a read error; the protein shown here is translated from the DNA. V gene TRDV3 combines with J gene TRDJ1; 8 bases map to TRDD3. The CDR3 is 15 amino acids. The germline V gene has CDR1 TVYSNPD and CDR2 GDNSRS (reference sequence). Here the CDR3 DNA reads TGTGCCTTTTCCCAGCTCTTGCGGGGATACACCAAACCCATCTTT. It is translated as CAFSQLLRGYTKPIF. The complete variable domain, with remaining parts taken from reference TRDV3 and TRDJ1, reads CDKVTQSSPDQTVASGSEVVLLCTYDTVYSNPDLFWYRIRPDYSFQFVFYGDNSRSEGADFTQGRFSVKHILTQKAFHLVISPVRTEDSATYYCAFSQLLRGYTKPIFGKGTRVTVEP.

A remark on this clone: The amino acid sequence in TCRdb belongs to a much larger clone and departs from this DNA's translation at residue 4, likely a sequencing read error; the sequence shown is translated from the DNA. The chain combines TRDV1 with TRDJ1; 9 bases map to TRDD3. Assignment of the J gene here rests on matching the DNA to germline, because TCRdb gives none. The CDR3 is 25 residues long. The germline V gene encodes CDR1 TSWWSYY and CDR2 QGS. The CDR3 coding sequence is TGTGCTCTTGAGGAACCCTCCCTCTCTTCTACTGGCCTGTACTGGGGGAACCCGTACACCGATAAACTCATCTTT. It codes for CALEEPSLSSTGLYWGNPYTDKLIF.

The table lists this clone with a few counts. The chain links TRDV1 to TRDJ1; 12 bases fit TRDD3. No J gene was available from TCRdb, and it was assigned here by a germline match of the DNA. The J segment lost 7 bases and the V segment lost 1 base, leaving 13 bases of the junction unmatched. The CDR3 covers 18 residues. Germline values: CDR1 TSWWSYY, CDR2 QGS. This CDR3 reads CALGERGFLLGDTLKLIF. The CDR3 nucleotides read TGTGCTCTTGGGGAACGGGGCTTCCTACTGGGGGATACCCTTAAACTCATCTTT.

This clone was seen a few times. A far larger clone is one nucleotide away, so this likely arose from a read error. The J gene is TRDJ1, the V gene TRDV2; TRDD3 agrees at 10 bases. The J gene was not available in TCRdb and was assigned here by matching the DNA to germline segments. The CDR3 spans 16 residues. CDR1 is GEAIGNYY and CDR2 is EKD in the germline V gene. CDR3 sequence reads: CACDTLWGIRADKLIF. The CDR3 region has the DNA TGCGCCTGTGACACGCTCTGGGGGATAAGGGCCGATAAACTCATCTTT.

This clone was seen at least ten times. The V and J genes are TRDV1 and TRDJ1; 10 positions match TRDD3. This CDR3 is built from 16 residues. J was trimmed by 4 bases and V by 1 base; bases with no gene match: 6. Germline CDR1 and CDR2: TSWWSYY and QGS. The CDR3: CALGERSGDTNDKLIF. The CDR3 nucleotides are TGTGCTCTTGGGGAACGATCGGGGGATACGAACGATAAACTCATCTTT.

There are a few counts of this clone. TCRdb shows a much larger clone's protein in place of this DNA's translation, and the two differ at residue 3, likely through a read error; the protein shown is translated from the DNA. This chain connects TRDV2 to TRDJ3; TRDD3 matches 12 bases. The J gene, not given by TCRdb, was assigned here from a germline match of the nucleotide sequence. The CDR3 contains 23 residues. Germline lookup yields CDR1 GEAIGNYY and CDR2 EKD. The chain's CDR3 is CARDTVILGDTTDHSWDTRQMFF. The CDR3 DNA is TGTGCCCGTGACACCGTCATACTGGGGGATACAACAGATCACTCCTGGGACACCCGACAGATGTTTTTC.

As concerns this clone: TCRdb assigns this DNA the protein of a much larger clone, which departs from its translation at residue 13; this likely reflects a read error, and the protein shown comes from translating the DNA. This chain uses TRDV2 with TRDJ3; D might be TRDD3 (5 bases). TCRdb offers no J gene call, so here the DNA was matched to germline to obtain one. Germline CDR1 GEAIGNYY, CDR2 EKD. This CDR3 contains 16 residues. This chain's CDR3 is CACDTLLSWDTRRMFF. The CDR3 nucleotides read TGTGCCTGTGACACCTTACTCTCCTGGGACACCCGACGGATGTTTTTC.

This clone has more than one count but fewer than ten. A far larger clone lies a single base away; this is likely a read error. The sample has other DNA sequences that encode this CDR3 too. This chain uses TRDV2 with TRDJ1; TRDD3 matches 9 bases. CDR3 length: 16 amino acids. The germline gives CDR1 GEAIGNYY, CDR2 EKD. V gave up 3 bases and J gave up 0 bases; unmatched junction bases: 7. CDR3 sequence (DNA): TGTGCCTGTGACTCCCTACTGGGGGAAAACACCGATAAACTCATCTTT. It is translated as CACDSLLGENTDKLIF.

This clone was recorded a few times. A far larger clone lies a single base away; this is likely a read error. This CDR3 is also generated by other DNA sequences in the sample. The V and J genes are TRDV1 and TRDJ1, with 8 nucleotides matching TRDD2. Germline lookup yields CDR1 TSWWSYY and CDR2 QGS. The CDR3 has 16 amino acids. CDR3 sequence (DNA): TGTGCTCTTGGGAAACTTCCTACAAGGATGGGGAGTAAACTCATCTTT. It codes for CALGKLPTRMGSKLIF.

This clone has a handful of counts. It may be a read error: a sequence one base away is much more abundant. Other DNA sequences of this sample code for an identical CDR3. CDR3 coding DNA: TGTGCTCTTGGGGACGCCCTTCCTACCAAGTACTGGGGGCTTCATCATTACACCGACAAACTCATCTTT. It is translated as CALGDALPTKYWGLHHYTDKLIF. This chain connects TRDV1 to TRDJ1; maybe TRDD2 (9 bases). The CDR3 is 23 amino acids. Germline CDR1 is TSWWSYY and CDR2 is QGS.

This clone has more than one count but fewer than ten. The mismatch at residue 3 between this DNA's translation and the TCRdb protein of a much larger clone likely reflects a read error; the protein shown is translated from the DNA. The genes are TRDV1 and TRDJ1; 11 bases map to TRDD3. TCRdb gives no J gene; it was assigned here by matching the DNA to germline. The CDR3 has 24 amino acids. The germline CDR1 and CDR2 sequences are TSWWSYY and QGS. For the CDR3, the DNA is TGTGCTCCTGGGGAACTAGGGGTCTCCTTCCTACGTCGACTACTGGGGGATAACACCGATAAACTCATCTTT. This codes for CAPGELGVSFLRRLLGDNTDKLIF.

This clone was seen a handful of times. This DNA's translation and the protein TCRdb lists, from a much larger clone, do not match at residue 9, likely due to a read error; the protein shown is translated from the DNA. The J gene is TRDJ1, the V gene TRDV1; the match to TRDD3 covers 9 bases. V trimming: 0 bases; J trimming: 0 bases; junction bases outside the gene matches: 20. This CDR3 spans 22 amino acids. In germline, CDR1 is TSWWSYY, CDR2 QGS. The chain's CDR3 is CALGELVHFWGISYAYTDKLIF. The CDR3, as DNA: TGTGCTCTTGGGGAACTAGTTCATTTCTGGGGGATTTCATACGCGTACACCGATAAACTCATCTTT.

There are a few counts of this clone. The protein given by TCRdb reflects a much larger clone and differs at residue 8 from this DNA's translation, likely from a read error; the protein shown is the DNA's translation. The rearrangement uses TRDV1 and TRDJ2; unclear D gene. CDR1 is TSWWSYY and CDR2 is QGS in the germline V gene. This CDR3 is 14 amino acids long. CDR3 region: CALGGSGLIAQLFF. In DNA, the CDR3 is TGTGCTCTTGGGGGCTCCGGATTGATAGCACAACTCTTCTTT.

For this clone: A read error likely explains why the TCRdb protein, taken from a much larger clone, differs from this DNA's translation at residue 11; the protein shown is translated from the DNA. This chain connects TRDV1 to TRDJ1; unclear D gene. From germline, CDR1 is TSWWSYY and CDR2 QGS. The length of the CDR3 is 15 residues. The CDR3 DNA follows: TGTGCTCTTGGTCGCGCCGGCCCGTACACCAATAAACTCATCTTT. This sequence encodes CALGRAGPYTNKLIF.

This clone has more than one count but fewer than ten. A single base is all that separates this from a far larger clone, so a read error is likely. Within the sample, other DNA sequences also encode this same CDR3. The V gene call is TRDV1, and the J gene call is absent; the table's D call of TRDD3 was not tested on the DNA. Looked up from germline, CDR1 is TSWWSYY and CDR2 is QGS. This CDR3 contains 22 residues. The CDR3 loop reads CALGELRPILGDTRTNTDKLIF. The CDR3, as DNA: TGTGCTCTTGGGGAACTAAGACCCATTCTGGGGGATACCCGTACTAACACCGATAAGCTCATCTTT.

The sample holds a few counts of this clone. This sequence is one base from a far larger clone and is likely a read error. The same CDR3 is also encoded by other DNA sequences in this sample. The rearrangement uses TRDV2 and TRDJ1; D possibly corresponds to TRDD3 (6 bases). TCRdb does not report a J gene; here it was assigned by matching the DNA to germline references. Germline V CDR1 and CDR2: GEAIGNYY, EKD. The CDR3 totals 19 residues. With 0 bases removed from V and 3 bases from J, the gap between germline ends came to 25 bases. This chain's CDR3 is CACDTVGLEGGIRADKLIF. For the CDR3, the DNA is TGTGCCTGTGACACCGTCGGCCTTGAGGGTGGGATAAGGGCCGATAAACTCATCTTT.

This clone has more than one count but fewer than ten. The likely explanation is a read error, given a far larger clone one base away. Other DNA sequences in the sample encode the same CDR3. CDR3 nucleotide sequence: TGTGCTCTTGGGGAACGGGACTCCCTAAATCACTTACTGGGGGATACGGTGAACACCGATAAACTTATCTTT. This translates into CALGERDSLNHLLGDTVNTDKLIF. The V gene call is TRDV1, and the J gene call is absent; TRDD3 reflects the table's D call only, with no check against the DNA. CDR1 and CDR2 from the germline V gene are TSWWSYY and QGS. The CDR3 consists of 24 residues.

Comments on this clone: This DNA translates differently at residue 6 from the TCRdb protein, which is that of a much larger clone; a read error is likely, and the protein shown is the DNA's own translation. The chain recombines TRDV2 with TRDJ1; 7 nucleotides align to TRDD3. TCRdb lists no J gene, so it was determined here by aligning the DNA to germline. CDR1 and CDR2 from the germline V gene are GEAIGNYY and EKD. This CDR3 region has 14 residues. The J segment lost 7 bases and the V segment lost 3 bases, leaving 10 bases of the junction unmatched. In DNA, the CDR3 is TGTGCCTGTGACGCGGCTCATCCTGGGGGTAAACTCATCTTT. This translates into CACDAAHPGGKLIF.

This clone was picked up a small number of times. TCRdb's listed protein matches a much larger clone and diverges from this DNA's translation at residue 16, likely through a read error; the protein shown comes from the DNA. The CDR3 region has the DNA TGTGCCTGTGACACCCGGCCTTCGTACGTACTGGGGGCCTCGTACGCCGATAAACTCATCTTT. Its protein is CACDTRPSYVLGASYADKLIF. V gene TRDV2 combines with J gene TRDJ1; TRDD3 matches at 8 bases. The J gene is not listed in TCRdb, so it was assigned here from a DNA match to germline. CDR1 is GEAIGNYY, CDR2 EKD, per germline. The CDR3 covers 21 residues. J was trimmed by 3 bases and V by 0 bases; bases with no gene match: 23.

There are a few counts of this clone. For this DNA, TCRdb reports the protein of a much larger clone, which diverges at residue 6, most likely from a read error; the protein presented here is translated directly from the DNA. The V and J genes are TRDV2 and TRDJ1; 10 bases are a match to TRDD3. Because TCRdb records no J gene, it was assigned here through a match of the DNA to germline. CDR1 and CDR2 (germline): GEAIGNYY, EKD. Trimming cost V 3 bases and J 2 bases; bases outside gene matches: 14. There are 18 residues in the CDR3. The DNA of the CDR3 is TGTGCCTGTGACCTTAGTATCCCCTGGGGGATAGCGACCGATAAACTCATCTTT. This encodes CACDLSIPWGIATDKLIF.

This clone was seen many times. The chain has TRDV2 and TRDJ1, with 10 bases identical to TRDD3. The J segment lost 0 bases and the V segment lost 1 base, leaving 7 bases of the junction unmatched. There are 17 residues in the CDR3. Looked up from germline, CDR1 is GEAIGNYY and CDR2 is EKD. CDR3 protein: CACDTLLGDSYTDKLIF. For the CDR3, the DNA is TGTGCCTGTGACACTTTACTGGGGGATTCCTACACCGATAAACTCATCTTT.

Many counts were recorded for this clone. This may arise from a read error, as a much more abundant clone is one base away. Here the CDR3 DNA reads TGTGCTCTTGGGGAACTAAAGACGGTATTGGTAACTCCCTACGTCTGGTGGGGGATTACCTACACCGATAAACTCATCTTT. Amino acids: CALGELKTVLVTPYVWWGITYTDKLIF. The rearrangement links TRDV1 to TRDJ1, with TRDD3 identical over 8 bases. As TCRdb names no J gene, one was assigned here on the basis of a DNA match to germline. This CDR3 is 27 amino acids long. Germline lookup yields CDR1 TSWWSYY and CDR2 QGS. The ends lost 0 bases at V and 0 bases at J; junction bases unmatched: 36.

This clone has just a few counts. TCRdb pairs this DNA with a much larger clone's protein that differs at residue 7, likely a read error; the protein shown was translated from the DNA. This chain connects TRDV3 to TRDJ1; D is perhaps TRDD3 (6 bases). No J gene was available from TCRdb, and it was assigned here by a germline match of the DNA. Trimming removed 3 bases from V and 7 bases from J, with 36 bases in between. Germline V gene lookup returns CDR1 TVYSNPD and CDR2 GDNSRS (reference sequence). The CDR3 is 19 amino acids. CDR3 in amino acids: CAFTLYGGGPIPVAAKLIF. In nucleotides, the CDR3 is TGTGCCTTCACTCTTTACGGTGGGGGCCCTATCCCAGTGGCCGCTAAACTCATCTTT. The full variable domain, its missing parts supplied by reference TRDV3 and TRDJ1, is CDKVTQSSPDQTVASGSEVVLLCTYDTVYSNPDLFWYRIRPDYSFQFVFYGDNSRSEGADFTQGRFSVKHILTQKAFHLVISPVRTEDSATYYCAFTLYGGGPIPVAAKLIFGKGTRVTVEP.

As concerns this clone: It is likely a read error: a sequence one base away is far more abundant. The same CDR3 arises from other DNA sequences in this sample as well. The chain recombines TRDV2 with TRDJ3; 8 bases match TRDD3. TCRdb leaves out the J gene; it was filled in here by matching the DNA to germline. Germline V gene lookup returns CDR1 GEAIGNYY and CDR2 EKD. CDR3 length: 20 residues. V lost 0 bases and J lost 2; bases outside the gene matches: 11. This chain's CDR3 is CACDTTTGGYVAWDTRQMFF. The CDR3 DNA reads TGTGCCTGTGACACCACGACCGGGGGATATGTGGCCTGGGACACCCGACAGATGTTTTTC.